This T cell receptor (beta chain) was documented in a study of graft-versus-host responses after intestinal transplantation. The study's findings and limits: Researchers found GvH clones in recipient marrow, and some showed up first in ileum or blood. Clonal ratios of graft-versus-host to host-versus-graft in allografts were high for patients exhibiting graft-donor T cell macrochimerism.

Germline values: CDR1 GTSNPN, CDR2 SVGIG (reference sequence). The CDR3 runs to 13 residues. V lost 2 bases, J lost 2 bases, and 9 bases lay in between. The table came from immunoSEQ multiplex PCR; TCRdb's copy has only in-frame clones and leaves some out. The table shows approximately 8,300 clones, with approximately 26% occurring only once. Responders that carried the CFSE label, about 200,000 of them, were plated with about 200,000 irradiated, violet-dye-labeled stimulator cells. This TCR was sampled from a human patient who was an organ donor for intestinal transplantation. The chain couples TRBV30 to TRBJ1-2, with D perhaps TRBD1 (5 bases). Sequenced here: alloreactive CD8+ T cells from a mixed lymphocyte reaction culture, sampled before transplantation. Subset here: CFSE-low proliferating T cells sorted from approximately 6-day pre-transplant mixed lymphocyte reaction (GvH or HvG direction). CDR3 protein: CAWSPGTNYGYTF. The CDR3 region has the DNA TGTGCCTGGAGTCCCGGGACCAACTATGGCTACACCTTC. The full variable domain, in which reference TRBV30 and TRBJ1-2 provide the parts outside the CDR3, is SQTIHQWPATLVQPVGSPLSLECTVEGTSNPNLYWYRQAAGRGLQLLFYSVGIGQISSEVPQNLSASRPQDRQFILSSKKLLLSDSGFYLCAWSPGTNYGYTFGSGTRLTVV.